A selection of T cell receptor beta chains follows, all from one sample in a study of regulatory T cells in long-lasting Graves disease. Each CDR3 protein is one row after TCRdb ran MiXCR on the multiplex PCR reads. The data show about 400,000 distinct CDR3 sequences, with about 15% seen just once and roughly 7.7% held by the top ten. This sample also appeared in a second study, on T cells in Graves' hyperthyroidism and ophthalmopathy.

Sequencing was performed on peripheral blood mononuclear cells (PBMCs), taken at new diagnosis, from a patient treated with antithyroid drugs. Source of these receptors: a woman in her thirties or forties with Graves disease. The CDR3 runs from the conserved cysteine through the conserved F or W. A D gene is named only where the DNA matches it firmly. A row's size may be missing; if present it is once, few, many or a size class.

J,size,V,D,DNA,CDR3
TRBJ2-1,many,TRBV18,NA,TGTGCCAGCTCAGTCCCGGGAGTTCCCTACAATGAGCAGTTCTTC,CASSVPGVPYNEQFF
TRBJ2-1,NA,TRBV15,TRBD2,TGTGCCACCAGCAGAGGTGGGTCTAGCGGGGAGCAGTTCTTC,CATSRGGSSGEQFF
TRBJ2-7,NA,TRBV30,TRBD1,TGTGCCGCCGAGGTTACCTCGGGACAGCATCCCTACGAGCAGTACTTC,CAAEVTSGQHPYEQYF
TRBJ2-1,NA,TRBV6-2/TRBV6-3,NA,TGTGCCAGCAGGCCGAGCACTAGACCCTACAATGAGCAGTTCTTC,CASRPSTRPYNEQFF
TRBJ1-1,many,TRBV6-1,NA,TGTGCCAGCGAAAGGGGGACTGAAGCTTTCTTT,CASERGTEAFF
TRBJ2-5,many,TRBV28,NA,TGTGCCAGCTCTCCTCGACAGGTTAGCCAAGAGACCCAGTACTTC,CASSPRQVSQETQYF
TRBJ2-6,many,TRBV9,NA,TGTGCCAGCAGCGTCACAGGGAGCACTGGGGCCAACGTCCTGACTTTC,CASSVTGSTGANVLTF
TRBJ2-5,many,TRBV11-3,NA,TGTGCCAGCAGCTCTCGACTCGAGGGTCAAAAGACCCAGTACTTC,CASSSRLEGQKTQYF
TRBJ2-2,many,TRBV20-1,TRBD1,TGCAGTGCTAGAGATGTGAGGGCAGGGGGCGCCGCCGGGGAGCTGTTTTTT,CSARDVRAGGAAGELFF
TRBJ2-5,NA,TRBV5-6,TRBD1,TGTGCCAGCAGCGCCAGGGGGCGGTCACGAAAAGAGACCCAGTACTTC,CASSARGRSRKETQYF
TRBJ1-1,many,TRBV19,TRBD1,TGTGCCAGTAGTAAGGACAGGGATGGGAACACTGAAGCTTTCTTT,CASSKDRDGNTEAFF
TRBJ1-4,many,TRBV3-1,NA,TGTGCCAGCAGCCCGCCCAAGACCGTGGGATCCACGGGAAAACTGTTTTTT,CASSPPKTVGSTGKLFF
TRBJ2-3,few,TRBV9,TRBD2,TGTGCCAGCAGCGTAGGGGGAGCGGGAGGGCCAAATACGCAGTATTTT,CASSVGGAGGPNTQYF
TRBJ2-7,few,TRBV5-1,NA,TGCGCCAGCAGCTTGGGCCCAGGGGGGGGAGACTCCTACGAGCAGTACTTC,CASSLGPGGGDSYEQYF
TRBJ2-7,many,TRBV29-1,TRBD1,TGCAGCGCTGGGGACAGGGGTTTTTCCTACGAGCAGTACTTC,CSAGDRGFSYEQYF
TRBJ2-4,few,TRBV6-2/TRBV6-3,NA,TGTGCCAGCAGTGACAGTTTGGCCAAAAACATTCAGTACTTC,CASSDSLAKNIQYF
TRBJ2-7,many,TRBV28,NA,TGTGCCAGCGCTGAATCAAGGGAGATGGGCTACGAGCAGTACTTC,CASAESREMGYEQYF
TRBJ2-1,few,TRBV20-1,TRBD2,TGCAGTGCTAGGGAAGGGACTAGCGACAACAATGAGCAGTTCTTC,CSAREGTSDNNEQFF
TRBJ1-1,many,TRBV28,NA,TGTGCCAGCAGTTTCTGGGGGCAGGCGAACACTGAAGCTTTCTTT,CASSFWGQANTEAFF
TRBJ2-1,many,TRBV3-1,TRBD2,TGTGCCAGCAGCCAAGGACTAGCGGCATACAATGAGCAGTTCTTC,CASSQGLAAYNEQFF
TRBJ2-1,NA,TRBV5-4,TRBD1,TGTGCCAGCAGCAAGGGACAGGGCCTTTACAATGAGCAGTTCTTC,CASSKGQGLYNEQFF
TRBJ2-7,many,TRBV29-1,TRBD2,TGCAGCCCGTCGGGACTAGCGGGAGTATGGGAGCAGTACTTC,CSPSGLAGVWEQYF
TRBJ2-2,many,TRBV30,NA,TGTGCCTGGAGGGGGGACACAAACACCGGGGAGCTGTTTTTT,CAWRGDTNTGELFF
TRBJ1-4,NA,TRBV5-1,NA,TGCGCCAGCAGCTTGGCAGGGATCGATCAAAAACTGTTTTTT,CASSLAGIDQKLFF
TRBJ2-7,few,TRBV5-1,NA,TGCGCCAGCAGCCCCACTGGAGGGGAACCGCCTAGTGTTGAGCAGTACTTC,CASSPTGGEPPSVEQYF
TRBJ2-1,NA,TRBV11-1,NA,TGTGCCAGCAGTCGGAGTCAGGAGGTGGATGAGCAGTTCTTC,CASSRSQEVDEQFF
TRBJ1-2,few,TRBV24-1,NA,TGTGCCACCAGTGCCGGGGGAGAAGGCTATGGCTACACCTTC,CATSAGGEGYGYTF
TRBJ1-6,NA,TRBV7-9,NA,TGTGCCAGCAGCTTTTTGGATAATTCACCCCTCCACTTT,CASSFLDNSPLHF
TRBJ2-5,many,TRBV28,NA,TGTGCCAGCGCCGGGTTCGGCCAAGAGACCCAGTACTTC,CASAGFGQETQYF
TRBJ2-1,many,TRBV2,TRBD1,TGTGCCAGCAGAAGCGGGACAGGGAGCAATGAGCAGTTCTTC,CASRSGTGSNEQFF
TRBJ1-1,few,TRBV15,NA,TGTGCCACCAGCAGAGATCGAGGGGTAGGCACTGAAGCTTTCTTT,CATSRDRGVGTEAFF
TRBJ2-7,few,TRBV5-1,TRBD1,TGCGCCAGCAGATCCTCCCTAGGACAGGGGTACGAGCAGTACTTC,CASRSSLGQGYEQYF
TRBJ2-6,few,TRBV30,NA,TGTGCCTTGGAAGGTACGGGTGGGGCCAACGTCCTGACTTTC,CALEGTGGANVLTF
TRBJ1-2,many,TRBV19,NA,TGTGCCAGTAAGTGGTGGAGTATGGAAAACTATGGCTACACCTTC,CASKWWSMENYGYTF
TRBJ1-2,NA,TRBV3-1,NA,TGTGCCAGCAGCAAAACACCTGTCCCTAACTATGGCTACACCTTC,CASSKTPVPNYGYTF
TRBJ1-1,NA,TRBV6-5,NA,TGTGCCAGCAGATACGACCACCAACCTCGTTCCTTCTTT,CASRYDHQPRSFF
TRBJ2-1,NA,TRBV4-1,NA,TGCGCCAGCAGCCCTTCCCAGGGCTCCTACAGTGAGCAGTTCTTC,CASSPSQGSYSEQFF
TRBJ2-1,many,TRBV27,TRBD1,TGTGCCAGCAGTCCAGACAGGGATGAGCAGTTCTTC,CASSPDRDEQFF
TRBJ1-1,many,TRBV20-1,TRBD1,TGCAGTGCTAGAGAGGGGGACAGGACCAATGAAGCTTTCTTT,CSAREGDRTNEAFF
TRBJ2-1,NA,TRBV12-3/TRBV12-4,NA,TGTGCCAGCAGTCCCCCGGGAAGGACCAATGAGCAGTTCTTC,CASSPPGRTNEQFF
TRBJ1-2,many,TRBV28,NA,TGTGCCAGCACCACGGGGGGACCCCGGAGCTATGGCTACACCTTC,CASTTGGPRSYGYTF